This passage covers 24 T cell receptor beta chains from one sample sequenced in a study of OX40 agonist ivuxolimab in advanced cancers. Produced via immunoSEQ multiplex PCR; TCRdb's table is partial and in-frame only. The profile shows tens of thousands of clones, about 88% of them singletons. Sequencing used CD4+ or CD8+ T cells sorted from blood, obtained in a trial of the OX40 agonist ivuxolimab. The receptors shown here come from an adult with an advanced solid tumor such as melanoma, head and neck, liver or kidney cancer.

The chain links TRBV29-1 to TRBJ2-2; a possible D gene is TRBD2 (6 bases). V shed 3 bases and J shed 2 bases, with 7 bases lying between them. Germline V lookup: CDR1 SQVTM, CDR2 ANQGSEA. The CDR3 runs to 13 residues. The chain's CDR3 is CSVDGGNTGELFF. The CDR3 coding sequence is TGCAGCGTTGACGGGGGAAACACCGGGGAGCTGTTTTTT.

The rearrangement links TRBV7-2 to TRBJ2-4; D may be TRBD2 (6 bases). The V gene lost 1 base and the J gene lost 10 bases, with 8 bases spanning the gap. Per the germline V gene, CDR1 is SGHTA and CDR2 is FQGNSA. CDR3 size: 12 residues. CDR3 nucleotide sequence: TGTGCCAGCAGCTTAGATGGGGGGATTCAGTACTTC. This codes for CASSLDGGIQYF.

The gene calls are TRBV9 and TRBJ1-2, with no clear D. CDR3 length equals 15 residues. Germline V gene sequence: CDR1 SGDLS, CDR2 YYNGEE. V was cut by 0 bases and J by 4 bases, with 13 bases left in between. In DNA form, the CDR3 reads TGTGCCAGCAGCGTAGAGTATAGCGAGGGCTATGGCTACACCTTC. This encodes CASSVEYSEGYGYTF.

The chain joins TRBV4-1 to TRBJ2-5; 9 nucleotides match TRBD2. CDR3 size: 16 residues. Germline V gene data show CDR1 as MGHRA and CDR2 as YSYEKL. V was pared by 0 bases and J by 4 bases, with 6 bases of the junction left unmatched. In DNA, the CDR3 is TGCGCCAGCAGCCAAGATGGGCGGGGGGGCGGAGAGACCCAGTACTTC. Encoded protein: CASSQDGRGGGETQYF.

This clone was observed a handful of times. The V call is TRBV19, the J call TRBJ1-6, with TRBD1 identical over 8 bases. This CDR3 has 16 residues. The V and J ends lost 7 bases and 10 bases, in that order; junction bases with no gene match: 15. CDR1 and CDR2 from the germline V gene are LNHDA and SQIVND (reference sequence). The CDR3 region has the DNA TGTGCCAGTACCCCCCGAGACAGGGGTTCGGGGTCACCCCTCCACTTT. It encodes CASTPRDRGSGSPLHF.

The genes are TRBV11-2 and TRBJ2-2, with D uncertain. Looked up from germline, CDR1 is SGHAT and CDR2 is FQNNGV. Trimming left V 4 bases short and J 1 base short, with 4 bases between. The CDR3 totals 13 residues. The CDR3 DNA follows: TGTGCCAGCAGCTCCAAGAACACCGGGGAGCTGTTTTTT. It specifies CASSSKNTGELFF. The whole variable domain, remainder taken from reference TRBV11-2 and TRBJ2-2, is EAGVAQSPRYKIIEKRQSVAFWCNPISGHATLYWYQQILGQGPKLLIQFQNNGVVDDSQLPKDRFSAERLKGVDSTLKIQPAKLEDSAVYLCASSSKNTGELFFGEGSRLTVL.

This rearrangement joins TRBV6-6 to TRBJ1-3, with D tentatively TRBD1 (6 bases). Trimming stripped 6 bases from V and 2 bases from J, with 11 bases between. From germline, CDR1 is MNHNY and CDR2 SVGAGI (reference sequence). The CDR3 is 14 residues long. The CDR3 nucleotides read TGTGCCAGCAGACAGGGAAGCACTGGAAACACCATATATTTT. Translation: CASRQGSTGNTIYF.

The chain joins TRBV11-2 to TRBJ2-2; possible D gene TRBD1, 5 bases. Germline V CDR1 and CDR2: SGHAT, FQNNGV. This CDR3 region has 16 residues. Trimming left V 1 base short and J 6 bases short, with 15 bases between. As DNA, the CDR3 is TGTGCCAGCAGCTTAGTCAATACAGGATACGCCGGGGAGCTGTTTTTT. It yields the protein CASSLVNTGYAGELFF.

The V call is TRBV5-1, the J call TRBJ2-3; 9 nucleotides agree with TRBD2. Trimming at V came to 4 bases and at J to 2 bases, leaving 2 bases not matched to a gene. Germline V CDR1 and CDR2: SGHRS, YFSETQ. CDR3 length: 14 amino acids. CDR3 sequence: CASSLAGITDTQYF. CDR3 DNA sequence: TGCGCCAGCAGCCTAGCGGGGATCACAGATACGCAGTATTTT.

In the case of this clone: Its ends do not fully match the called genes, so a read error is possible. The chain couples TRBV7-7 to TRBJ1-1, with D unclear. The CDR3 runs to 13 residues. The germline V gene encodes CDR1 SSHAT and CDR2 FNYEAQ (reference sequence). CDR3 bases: TGTGCTAGCAGCCTGAGCATGGACACTGAAGCTTTCTTT. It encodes CASSLSMDTEAFF.

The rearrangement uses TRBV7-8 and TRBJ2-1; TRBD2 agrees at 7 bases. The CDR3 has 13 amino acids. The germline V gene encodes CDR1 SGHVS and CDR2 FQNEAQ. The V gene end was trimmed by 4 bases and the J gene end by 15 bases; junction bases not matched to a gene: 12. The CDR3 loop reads CASSSLREGKSFF. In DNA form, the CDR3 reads TGTGCCAGCAGCTCCCTCAGGGAGGGGAAGTCGTTCTTC.

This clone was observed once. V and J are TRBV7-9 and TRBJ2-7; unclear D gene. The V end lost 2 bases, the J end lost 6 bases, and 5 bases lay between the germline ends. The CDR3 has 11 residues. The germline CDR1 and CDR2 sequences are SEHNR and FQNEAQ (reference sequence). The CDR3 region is CASSLSAEQYF. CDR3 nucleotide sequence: TGTGCCAGCAGCTTATCGGCCGAGCAGTACTTC. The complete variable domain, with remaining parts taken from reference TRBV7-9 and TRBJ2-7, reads DTGVSQNPRHKITKRGQNVTFRCDPISEHNRLYWYRQTLGQGPEFLTYFQNEAQLEKSRLLSDRFSAERPKGSFSTLEIQRTEQGDSAMYLCASSLSAEQYFGPGTRLTVT.

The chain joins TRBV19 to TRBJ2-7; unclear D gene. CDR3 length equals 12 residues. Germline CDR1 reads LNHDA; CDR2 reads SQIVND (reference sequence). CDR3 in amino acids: CATSGLSYEQYF. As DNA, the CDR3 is TGTGCTACCTCGGGTCTCTCCTACGAGCAGTACTTC. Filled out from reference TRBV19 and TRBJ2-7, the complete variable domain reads DGGITQSPKYLFRKEGQNVTLSCEQNLNHDAMYWYRQDPGQGLRLIYYSQIVNDFQKGDIAEGYSVSREKKESFPLTVTSAQKNPTAFYLCATSGLSYEQYFGPGTRLTVT.

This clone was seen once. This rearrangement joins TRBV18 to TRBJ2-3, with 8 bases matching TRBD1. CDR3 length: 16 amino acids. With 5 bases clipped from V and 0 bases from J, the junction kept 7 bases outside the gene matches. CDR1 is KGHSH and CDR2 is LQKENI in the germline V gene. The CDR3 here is CASSSTGVGSTDTQYF. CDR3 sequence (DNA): TGTGCCAGCTCATCGACAGGGGTAGGAAGCACAGATACGCAGTATTTT. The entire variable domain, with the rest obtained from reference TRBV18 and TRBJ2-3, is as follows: NAGVMQNPRHLVRRRGQEARLRCSPMKGHSHVYWYRQLPEEGLKFMVYLQKENIIDESGMPKERFSAEFPKEGPSILRIQQVVRGDSAAYFCASSSTGVGSTDTQYFGPGTRLTVL.

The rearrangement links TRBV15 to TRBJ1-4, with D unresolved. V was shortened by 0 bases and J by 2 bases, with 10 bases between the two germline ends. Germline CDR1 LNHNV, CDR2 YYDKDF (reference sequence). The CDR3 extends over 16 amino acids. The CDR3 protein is CATSRDPRGTNEKLFF. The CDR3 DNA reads TGTGCCACCAGCAGAGATCCGCGGGGTACTAATGAAAAACTGTTTTTT.

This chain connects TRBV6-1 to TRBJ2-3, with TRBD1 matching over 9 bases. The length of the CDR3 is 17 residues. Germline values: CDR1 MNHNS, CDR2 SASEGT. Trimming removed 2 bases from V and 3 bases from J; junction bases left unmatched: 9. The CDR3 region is CASSETGQGIMTDTQYF. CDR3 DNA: TGTGCCAGCAGTGAAACAGGACAGGGGATTATGACAGATACGCAGTATTTT.

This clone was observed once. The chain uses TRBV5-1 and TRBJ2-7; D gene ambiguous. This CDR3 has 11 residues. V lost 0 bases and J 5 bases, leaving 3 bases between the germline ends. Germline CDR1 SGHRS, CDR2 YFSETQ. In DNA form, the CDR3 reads TGCGCCAGCAGCTTGGATAACGAGCAGTACTTC. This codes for CASSLDNEQYF.

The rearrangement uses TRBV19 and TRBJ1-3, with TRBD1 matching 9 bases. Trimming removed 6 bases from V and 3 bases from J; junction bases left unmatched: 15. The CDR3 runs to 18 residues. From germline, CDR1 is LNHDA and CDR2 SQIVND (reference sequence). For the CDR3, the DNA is TGTGCCAGTAGGGCCGGGACAGGGCCCTCATGGCGTGGAAACACCATATATTTT. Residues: CASRAGTGPSWRGNTIYF.

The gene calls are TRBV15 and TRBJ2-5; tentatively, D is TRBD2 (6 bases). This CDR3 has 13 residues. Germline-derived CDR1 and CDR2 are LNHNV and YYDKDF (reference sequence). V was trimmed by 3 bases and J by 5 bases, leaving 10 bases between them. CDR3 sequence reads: CATSRAAGETQYF. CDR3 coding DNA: TGTGCCACCAGCAGGGCGGCGGGGGAGACCCAGTACTTC.

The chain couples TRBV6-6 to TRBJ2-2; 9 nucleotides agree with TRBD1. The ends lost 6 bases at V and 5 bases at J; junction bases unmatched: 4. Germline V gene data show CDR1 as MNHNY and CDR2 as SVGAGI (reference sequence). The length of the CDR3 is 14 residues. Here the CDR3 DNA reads TGTGCCAGCAGACGGGACAGGGAAACCGGGGAGCTGTTTTTT. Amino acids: CASRRDRETGELFF.

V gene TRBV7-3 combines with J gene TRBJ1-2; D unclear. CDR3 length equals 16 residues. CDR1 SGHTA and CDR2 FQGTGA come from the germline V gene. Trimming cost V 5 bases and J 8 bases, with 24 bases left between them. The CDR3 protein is CASSPTPEAARTGYTF. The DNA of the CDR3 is TGTGCCAGCAGCCCCACCCCAGAAGCGGCCAGGACGGGCTACACCTTC.

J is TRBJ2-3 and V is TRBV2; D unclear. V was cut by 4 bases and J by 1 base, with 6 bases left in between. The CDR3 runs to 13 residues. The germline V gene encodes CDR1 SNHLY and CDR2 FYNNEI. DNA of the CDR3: TGTGCCAGCAGTGGGCAGGGCACAGATACGCAGTATTTT. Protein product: CASSGQGTDTQYF.

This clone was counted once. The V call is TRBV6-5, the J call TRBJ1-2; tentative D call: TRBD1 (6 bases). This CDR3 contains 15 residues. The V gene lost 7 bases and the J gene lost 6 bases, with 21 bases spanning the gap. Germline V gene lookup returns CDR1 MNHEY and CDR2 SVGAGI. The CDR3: CASKLDSSNSNGYTF. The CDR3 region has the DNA TGTGCCAGCAAACTGGACAGCTCCAATTCTAATGGCTACACCTTC.

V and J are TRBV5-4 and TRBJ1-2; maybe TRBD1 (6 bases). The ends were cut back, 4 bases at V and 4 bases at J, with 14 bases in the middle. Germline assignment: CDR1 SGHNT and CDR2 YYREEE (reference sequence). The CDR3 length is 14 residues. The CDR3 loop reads CASSITGMGYGYTF. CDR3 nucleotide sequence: TGTGCCAGCAGCATTACAGGGATGGGCTATGGCTACACCTTC. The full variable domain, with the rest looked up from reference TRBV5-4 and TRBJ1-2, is ETGVTQSPTHLIKTRGQQVTLRCSSQSGHNTVSWYQQALGQGPQFIFQYYREEENGRGNFPPRFSGLQFPNYSSELNVNALELDDSALYLCASSITGMGYGYTFGSGTRLTVV.